This TCR beta chain emerged from a study of response to subunit inactivated influenza vaccine. Germline V gene lookup returns CDR1 SGHAT and CDR2 FQDESV (reference sequence). The V gene lost 5 bases and the J gene lost 8 bases, with 5 bases spanning the gap. This CDR3 spans 10 amino acids. MiXCR was run by TCRdb on the RT-PCR reads, yielding one entry per CDR3 protein. The sample has 750,000 to 850,000 distinct CDR3 sequences; less than 20% are singletons. The sequence was collected from a man aged 50 or older who received an inactivated influenza vaccine. The source material was PBMCs from blood, sampled around 5 days after vaccination. The genes are TRBV11-1 and TRBJ2-3, with no clear D. CDR3 sequence reads: CASSGVTQYF. DNA for the CDR3: TGTGCCAGCAGCGGGGTTACGCAGTATTTT.